Below, 17 T cell receptor beta chains from the same sample are listed, as sequenced in a study of shared clonotypes between healthy human individuals. The table came from immunoSEQ multiplex PCR; TCRdb's copy has only in-frame clones and leaves some out. This table has roughly 1 million clones, around 76% appearing once. Specimen: memory CD4+ T cells sorted from blood. The subset is: CD45RA-negative fraction. These receptors all come from a man aged 18 to 30 in good health.

Worth noting for this clone: Other DNA variants within this sample encode the same CDR3. The chain employs TRBV5-4 and TRBJ2-7; D remains unclear. This CDR3 has 14 amino acids. Germline V gives CDR1 SGHNT, CDR2 YYREEE (reference sequence). Trimming cost V 0 bases and J 0 bases, with 7 bases left between them. The CDR3 sequence is CASSLGGNSYEQYF. In DNA form, the CDR3 reads TGTGCCAGCAGCTTGGGTGGGAACTCCTACGAGCAGTACTTC.

The chain links TRBV6-5 to TRBJ1-3; no clear D gene. There are 14 residues in the CDR3. The V gene's germline CDR1 is MNHEY and CDR2 SVGAGI. Between the trimmed V and J ends, which lost 6 bases and 0 bases, there was a span of 9 bases. CDR3 bases: TGTGCCAGCAGCGACGGTAACTCTGGAAACACCATATATTTT. It codes for CASSDGNSGNTIYF.

The chain is built from TRBV9 and TRBJ1-1, with D perhaps matching TRBD1 (6 bases). Trimming left V 4 bases short and J 7 bases short, with 20 bases between. The V gene's germline CDR1 is SGDLS and CDR2 YYNGEE. This CDR3 spans 15 amino acids. The CDR3 reads CASSKGHPREGEAFF. The CDR3 bases are TGTGCCAGCAGCAAGGGACACCCCAGAGAAGGTGAAGCTTTCTTT. The variable domain in full, completed from reference TRBV9 and TRBJ1-1, reads DSGVTQTPKHLITATGQRVTLRCSPRSGDLSVYWYQQSLDQGLQFLIQYYNGEERAKGNILERFSAQQFPDLHSELNLSSLELGDSALYFCASSKGHPREGEAFFGQGTRLTVV.

CDR3 bases: TGTGCCAGTAGTGGGATACATGATCAGCCCCAGCATTTT. Its protein is CASSGIHDQPQHF. This chain joins TRBV19 and TRBJ1-5; D is unresolved. Looked up from germline, CDR1 is LNHDA and CDR2 is SQIVND (reference sequence). The CDR3 spans 13 residues. Trimming took off 5 bases at V and 5 bases at J, with 10 bases between the two ends.

The chain combines TRBV5-6 with TRBJ2-5; 9 nucleotides agree with TRBD2. CDR3 size: 17 residues. Trimming cost V 1 base and J 1 base; bases outside gene matches: 8. Germline V gives CDR1 SGHDT, CDR2 YYEEEE. The CDR3 here is CASSLNPAGGFQETQYF. CDR3 coding DNA: TGTGCCAGCAGCTTGAATCCAGCGGGGGGATTCCAAGAGACCCAGTACTTC.

The chain uses TRBV2 and TRBJ2-3; no clear D gene. The CDR3 is made up of 15 amino acids. The germline V gene has CDR1 SNHLY and CDR2 FYNNEI. The V end was cut by 5 bases, the J end by 0 bases, with 12 bases between. The CDR3 DNA follows: TGTGCCAGCAGTCCTACAGCATCTAGCACAGATACGCAGTATTTT. This encodes CASSPTASSTDTQYF.

This chain links TRBV4-1 with TRBJ2-7, with 13 nucleotides matching TRBD2. The CDR3 is 17 residues long. V was clipped by 3 bases and J by 6 bases; unmatched bases: 11. Germline CDR1 reads MGHRA; CDR2 reads YSYEKL. The CDR3 nucleotides are TGCGCCAGCAGCCAGGTCTCGGCTGGACTAGCGGGAGTCGAGCAGTACTTC. Amino acid sequence: CASSQVSAGLAGVEQYF.

This clone counts as medium-sized (0.01 to 0.1%). Other DNA sequences from this sample encode an identical CDR3 as well. The chain links TRBV6-6 to TRBJ1-4; the D is unclear. This CDR3 spans 13 amino acids. Per the germline V gene, CDR1 is MNHNY and CDR2 is SVGAGI (reference sequence). V was shortened by 5 bases and J by 7 bases, with 11 bases between the two germline ends. The CDR3 here is CASSVLSGEKLFF. CDR3 coding DNA: TGTGCCAGCAGTGTACTATCCGGTGAAAAACTGTTTTTT.

The CDR3 here is CASSLSGAYNEQFF. The DNA of the CDR3 is TGTGCCAGCTCACTGTCGGGAGCATACAATGAGCAGTTCTTC. J is TRBJ2-1 and V is TRBV18, with D possibly TRBD2 on 6 matching bases. V dropped 4 bases and J dropped 4 bases, with 11 bases sitting between them. In germline, CDR1 is KGHSH, CDR2 LQKENI. CDR3 size: 14 residues. Looking up the rest from reference TRBV18 and TRBJ2-1 gives the full variable domain: NAGVMQNPRHLVRRRGQEARLRCSPMKGHSHVYWYRQLPEEGLKFMVYLQKENIIDESGMPKERFSAEFPKEGPSILRIQQVVRGDSAAYFCASSLSGAYNEQFFGPGTRLTVL.

This clone was observed a few times. V gene TRBV29-1 combines with J gene TRBJ2-1; D is perhaps TRBD1 (6 bases). Deletions cut 1 base from V and 1 base from J, with 8 bases between. Germline CDR1 and CDR2: SQVTM and ANQGSEA. The CDR3 contains 14 residues. CDR3: CSVEGQASYNEQFF. CDR3 nucleotide sequence: TGCAGCGTTGAAGGACAGGCGTCCTACAATGAGCAGTTCTTC.

The chain links TRBV30 to TRBJ2-2; possibly TRBD1 for D (6 bases). V gave up 2 bases and J gave up 1 base, with 11 bases separating them. The CDR3 runs to 15 residues. Germline-derived CDR1 and CDR2 are GTSNPN and SVGIG (reference sequence). CDR3 sequence: CAWSKDSLNTGELFF. The CDR3 coding sequence is TGTGCCTGGAGTAAGGACAGCCTGAACACCGGGGAGCTGTTTTTT.

The genes are TRBV30 and TRBJ1-1; D remains ambiguous. The CDR3 runs 15 residues. Germline lookup yields CDR1 GTSNPN and CDR2 SVGIG (reference sequence). V dropped 3 bases and J dropped 2 bases, with 16 bases sitting between them. CDR3 in DNA: TGTGCCTGGAGGATATCAGACGCGAGAAACACTGAAGCTTTCTTT. Residues: CAWRISDARNTEAFF.

The rearrangement uses TRBV5-1 and TRBJ2-1, with D hard to call. The CDR3 extends over 11 amino acids. The germline V gene encodes CDR1 SGHRS and CDR2 YFSETQ. Trimming cost V 5 bases and J 7 bases, with 7 bases left between them. The CDR3 loop is CASSAENEQFF. The DNA for the CDR3 is TGCGCCAGCAGTGCGGAAAATGAGCAGTTCTTC.

The CDR3 DNA is TGTGCCAGCAGCTCCCAGGCGAGACAGAACTATGGCTACACCTTC. This gives the protein CASSSQARQNYGYTF. The V call is TRBV7-9, the J call TRBJ1-2, with D perhaps TRBD1 (5 bases). V was trimmed by 4 bases and J by 2 bases, leaving 14 bases between them. The germline V gene has CDR1 SEHNR and CDR2 FQNEAQ (reference sequence). This CDR3 contains 15 residues.

The rearrangement uses TRBV6-6 and TRBJ1-1; D uncertain. Germline V gene data show CDR1 as MNHNY and CDR2 as SVGAGI (reference sequence). With 5 bases removed from V and 1 base from J, the gap between germline ends came to 11 bases. The CDR3 contains 14 residues. Written as DNA, the CDR3 is TGTGCCAGCAGTCTCCCCGACGGGAACACTGAAGCTTTCTTT. Its translation is CASSLPDGNTEAFF.

The rearrangement links TRBV19 to TRBJ1-3, with unresolved D. Per germline, CDR1 LNHDA and CDR2 SQIVND (reference sequence). Trimming removed 3 bases from V and 0 bases from J, with 12 bases in between. This CDR3 is built from 16 residues. In nucleotides, the CDR3 is TGTGCCAGTAGTATGGCCGAGTTGCTCTCTGGAAACACCATATATTTT. Protein: CASSMAELLSGNTIYF. Supplemented by reference TRBV19 and TRBJ1-3, the full variable domain reads DGGITQSPKYLFRKEGQNVTLSCEQNLNHDAMYWYRQDPGQGLRLIYYSQIVNDFQKGDIAEGYSVSREKKESFPLTVTSAQKNPTAFYLCASSMAELLSGNTIYFGEGSWLTVV.

The CDR3 reads CASSSAGQTSSGYTF. CDR3 DNA sequence: TGCGCCAGCAGCTCGGCGGGACAGACCTCTAGCGGCTACACCTTC. This chain uses TRBV5-1 with TRBJ1-2; 7 bases map to TRBD1. Germline-derived CDR1 and CDR2 are SGHRS and YFSETQ. J was trimmed by 8 bases and V by 3 bases; bases with no gene match: 13. The CDR3 totals 15 residues. Using reference TRBV5-1 and TRBJ1-2 for the parts outside the CDR3, the full variable domain is KAGVTQTPRYLIKTRGQQVTLSCSPISGHRSVSWYQQTPGQGLQFLFEYFSETQRNKGNFPGRFSGRQFSNSRSEMNVSTLELGDSALYLCASSSAGQTSSGYTFGSGTRLTVV.